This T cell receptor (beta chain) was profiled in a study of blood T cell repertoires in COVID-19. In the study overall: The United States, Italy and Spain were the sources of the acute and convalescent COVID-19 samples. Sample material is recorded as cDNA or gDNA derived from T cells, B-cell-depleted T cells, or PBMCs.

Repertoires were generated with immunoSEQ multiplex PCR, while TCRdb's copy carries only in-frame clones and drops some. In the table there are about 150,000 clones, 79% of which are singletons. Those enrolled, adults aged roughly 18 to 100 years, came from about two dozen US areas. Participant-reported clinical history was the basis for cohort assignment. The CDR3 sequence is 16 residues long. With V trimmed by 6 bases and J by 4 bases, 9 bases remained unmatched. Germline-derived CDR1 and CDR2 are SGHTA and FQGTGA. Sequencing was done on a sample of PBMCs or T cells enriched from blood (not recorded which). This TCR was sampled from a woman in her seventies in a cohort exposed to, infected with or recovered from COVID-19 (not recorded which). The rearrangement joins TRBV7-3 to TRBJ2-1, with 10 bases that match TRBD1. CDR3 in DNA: TGTGCCAGCAGTCTCGGACAGGGGGGATCGTACAATGAGCAGTTCTTC. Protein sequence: CASSLGQGGSYNEQFF.